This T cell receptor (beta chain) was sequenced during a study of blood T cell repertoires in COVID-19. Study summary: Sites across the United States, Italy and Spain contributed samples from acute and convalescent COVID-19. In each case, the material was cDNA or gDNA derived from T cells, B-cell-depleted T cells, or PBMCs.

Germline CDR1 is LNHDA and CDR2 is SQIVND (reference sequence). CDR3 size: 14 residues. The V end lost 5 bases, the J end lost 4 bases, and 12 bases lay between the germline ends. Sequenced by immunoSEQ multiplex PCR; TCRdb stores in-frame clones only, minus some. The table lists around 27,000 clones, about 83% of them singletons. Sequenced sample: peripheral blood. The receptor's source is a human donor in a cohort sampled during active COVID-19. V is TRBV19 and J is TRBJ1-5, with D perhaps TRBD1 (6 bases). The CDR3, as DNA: TGTGCCAGTAGTTATTCGCAGGGGAATCAGCCCCAGCATTTT. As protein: CASSYSQGNQPQHF.